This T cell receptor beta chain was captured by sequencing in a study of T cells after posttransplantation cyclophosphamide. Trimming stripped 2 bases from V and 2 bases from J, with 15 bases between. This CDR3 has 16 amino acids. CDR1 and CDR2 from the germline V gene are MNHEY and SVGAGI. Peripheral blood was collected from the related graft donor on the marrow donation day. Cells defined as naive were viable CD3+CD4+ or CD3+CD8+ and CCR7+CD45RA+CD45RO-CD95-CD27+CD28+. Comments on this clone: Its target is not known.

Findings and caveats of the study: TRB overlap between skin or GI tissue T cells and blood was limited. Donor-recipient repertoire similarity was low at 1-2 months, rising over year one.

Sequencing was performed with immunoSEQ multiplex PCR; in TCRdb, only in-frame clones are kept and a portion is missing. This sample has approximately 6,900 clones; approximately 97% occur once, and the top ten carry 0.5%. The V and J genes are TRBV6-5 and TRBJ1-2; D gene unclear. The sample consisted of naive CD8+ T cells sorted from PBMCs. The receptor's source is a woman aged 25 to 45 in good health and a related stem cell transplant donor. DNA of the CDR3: TGTGCCAGCAGTTACACGGCGGGAGAGTTCAACTATGGCTACACCTTC. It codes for CASSYTAGEFNYGYTF.